This T cell receptor (beta chain) was captured in a study of Ad26.COV2.S vaccination and SARS-CoV-2 variants (dated by TCRdb to about 2021). Study-level background: Vaccine-arm donors were drawn from COV1001, a multicentre, randomized, double-blind, placebo-controlled phase I-IIa trial of Ad26.COV2.S in healthy adults. Ad26.COV2.S was given intramuscularly at 5x10^10 or 1x10^11 viral particles, as a single shot or as two shots 56 days apart. The specificity and breadth of SARS-CoV-2-reactive T cell receptors after Ad26.COV2.S vaccination were assessed by TCRbeta repertoire sequencing. The TCR-sequenced set comprised approximately 32 samples: some 19 Ad26.COV2.S vaccine recipients, 5 placebo recipients and 8 SARS-CoV-2 convalescent individuals. Participants in the trial were split at random into five groups of five each, receiving low-dose or high-dose Ad26.COV2.S once or twice, or else placebo on both occasions. Blinding of investigators to trial group allocation was maintained during experiments and outcome assessment. Points the paper makes about the study in general: Compared with placebo recipients, Ad26.COV2.S recipients showed higher spike-specific TCR breadth (P = 0.0014). Comparing responses between vaccine doses or regimens was not something the study was powered to do. Substantial breadth of spike-specific CD8+ and CD4+ T cell responses was reported after vaccination. It was noted by the authors that total T cell responses may have been underestimated by the TCR breadth and depth analyses. Vaccine and placebo recipients had comparable non-spike TCR breadth, which fits with the vaccine containing only spike.

On this clone: The specificity of this receptor is unknown. No base-level quality is on record; no much larger clone is a single base apart.

The immunoSEQ Assay was used to sequence TCRbeta CDR3 regions. After extraction, genomic DNA underwent amplification by bias-controlled multiplex PCR, followed by high-throughput sequencing. The authors' analysis ran thus. To quantify the absolute abundance of each unique TCRbeta CDR3 region, sequences were collapsed and filtered. T cell fraction was estimated by normalization of TCRbeta template counts to usable DNA, with usable DNA being measured through amplification of reference genes present in all nucleated cells. Repertoire TCRs were annotated as SARS-CoV-2-specific when V gene, CDR3 amino acid sequence and J gene were exactly matched to a known reactive TCR set. MIRA supplied the reference SARS-CoV-2 TCR set, which was filtered for enrichment in COVID-19-positive ImmuneCODE repertoires so that public or cross-reactive TCRs were removed. Using the MIRA antigens, annotated TCRs were further analysed by specific ORF or by position within an ORF. Depth was the summed frequency of annotated unique rearrangements, while breadth was defined as annotated unique rearrangements over total unique productive rearrangements. Two-sided Wilcoxon rank-sum tests were applied when comparing TCR breadth between groups. As stored in TCRdb, this immuneACCESS dataset retains in-frame rearrangements with V and J assigned. A fraction of the clones does not appear; measured against another copy, unresolved V genes explain less than half of the discrepancy, and the remainder lacks a known reason. V, J and clone size were drawn from that table, and D and trimming were deduced from the DNA. The sample profile shows hundreds of thousands of clones; about nine tenths of them were found once. 1.5% to 2% of the sample belongs to the ten largest clones.

Reading the label with the study, this specimen's treatment or condition is: 15 to 20 received Ad26.COV2.S at low or high dose, single or two shots; about 5 received placebo; per-sample allocation not given. For vaccine and placebo recipients, repertoires were sequenced using samples collected on day 63 after the first injection. Cohort 1b enrolled around 24 adults aged 18-55 years at a single site in Boston, USA, between 29 July and 7 August 2020. Ad26.COV2.S was a replication-incompetent adenovirus type 26 vector expressing a prefusion-stabilized SARS-CoV-2 spike protein from the original Wuhan strain. V gives up 2 bases and J gives up 6 bases, and the segment between their germline ends measures 13 bases. Sequences SNHLY (CDR1) and FYNNEI (CDR2) are obtained from the germline V gene. The CDR3 has 14 amino acids, counting the end cysteine and phenylalanine. Left in the record is the CDR3 DNA by itself, 42 bases read in frame from the first base.

The rearrangement joined TRBV2 to TRBJ2-5, with no reliable assignment of the D segment. The source material was peripheral blood, sampled in a trial of Ad26.COV2.S vaccine versus placebo. This clonotype originated in a person between 18 and 59 years old who received the Ad26.COV2.S COVID-19 vaccine or a placebo. This receptor carries the CDR3 CASSEWAARQTQYF. The base sequence is TGTGCCAGCAGTGAATGGGCCGCCCGGCAGACCCAGTACTTC.